The present entry profiles one T cell receptor (beta chain) with its context. Its antigen is unidentified. This sample was included in a study of siplizumab effects on memory and regulatory T cells. Assayed TCR templates numbered 90,000 to 100,000 for each sample. The method was immunoSEQ multiplex PCR; TCRdb's version includes in-frame clones alone and lacks a portion of them. The table lists about 94,000 clones, around 94% of them singletons. Germline V gene sequence: CDR1 SGDLS, CDR2 YYNGEE. The germline V and J ends were trimmed by 4 bases and 2 bases, with 9 bases remaining between them. This CDR3 region has 13 residues. General study findings and limits: Treatment with siplizumab left mappable alloreactive CD4+ clones averaging approximately 68% Treg-derived, compared with 26.9% in controls. Suppressive capability of dividing Tregs from siplizumab cultures went unverified. The study found naive T cells seemingly more diverse than memory cells and seemingly major alloresponse contributors.

The sequence was collected from a human donor in good health. Sample: non-Treg CD4+ T cells sorted from blood. The V call is TRBV9, the J call TRBJ2-5, with D perhaps matching TRBD2 (5 bases). CDR3 DNA sequence: TGTGCCAGCAGCTCCGGACTTCAAGAGACCCAGTACTTC. Translating it yields CASSSGLQETQYF. The complete variable domain, with remaining parts taken from reference TRBV9 and TRBJ2-5, reads DSGVTQTPKHLITATGQRVTLRCSPRSGDLSVYWYQQSLDQGLQFLIQYYNGEERAKGNILERFSAQQFPDLHSELNLSSLELGDSALYFCASSSGLQETQYFGPGTRLLVL.